This T cell receptor (beta chain) came from a study of cytomegalovirus exposure and HLA in healthy donors (dated 2017 in TCRdb). Looking at the study overall: An earlier analysis of about 530 of the donors reported under 300 Gb of sequence data and 95 million to 130 million unique TCR beta sequences obtained from about 179 million T cells. An early release covering more than 500 HLA-typed donors comprised approximately 300 gigabases of sequencing data and roughly 86 million unique TCR sequences. Among the roughly 430 genotyped donors, around 81% belonged to the genetic ancestry cluster associated with self-reported Caucasian donors. The aim of the study was to test whether cataloging public T cell receptors could identify signatures of past pathogen exposure. Using immunosequencing, the study profiled T cell repertoires from some 670 subjects and related those repertoires to cytomegalovirus serostatus. Along with the approximately 700-subject first cohort, a separate validation cohort of over a hundred different subjects was used. To predict cytomegalovirus infection status, the study combined high-throughput TCR immunosequencing, statistical association of individual TCRs with disease status, and machine learning. A later analysis re-examined previously published TCR beta repertoires from more than 550 donors and added high-resolution HLA genotyping to investigate patterns of TCR occurrence. In the later analysis, no new phenotypic data were used to find candidate immune exposures; instead, reliance was placed on TCR beta sequences and their occurrence across donors. In an earlier analysis of several hundred of the donors, high-throughput TCR beta sequencing was used to judge whether each TCR beta V gene segment behaved as functional or pseudogenic. Donor age, sex, ethnicity and CMV serostatus were compiled alongside the repertoire data. A later genetic analysis used genome-wide SNP genotypes for about 60% of the roughly 700 donors, treating that subset as a discovery cohort. All discovery cohort repertoires had been generated using a single sequencing platform. Class I and class II HLA loci were covered by the typing at four-digit resolution. The number of donors typed differed by locus, with roughly 620-640 for A, B, C, DRB1 and DQB1, roughly 520 for DQA1, over 600 for DPA1, and roughly 450 for DPB1. About five DR-DQ haplotypes were handled as single units for association and clustering because linkage in the cohort was strong. Across about 370 genotyped donors of the cohort, an average of roughly 250,000 unique TCR beta nucleotide sequences per donor were sequenced, and roughly 18% of those sequences were non-productive. Summary of the overall study and its limitations: Because the 87-base-pair reads could not distinguish some IMGT-functional V segments, including TRBV6-2 and TRBV6-3, those segments were excluded. Across donors, most TCR sequences were observed very rarely, whereas some public TCRs were present in many individuals. When HLA alleles, especially DR and DQ, strongly co-occurred, TCR associations were difficult to assign to individual alleles. In the study, about 150 TCR beta chains were listed as associated with cytomegalovirus. A group of highly shared sequence variants was considered likely to be a technical artifact of the sequencing pipeline. A later analysis associated 15,000 to 20,000 TCR beta sequences with specific HLA alleles at a false discovery rate of 0.05. Only TCR beta chains were sequenced in this cohort, and the absence of alpha or paired-chain data limited detectable features. In a later genetic analysis, a missense DCLRE1C variant was associated with V-gene and J-gene trimming of TCR beta chains, and the association was replicated in an independent cohort. Compared with equally common non-associated chains, HLA-associated TCR beta chains in a later analysis were more clonally expanded and had lower generation probabilities. In a later analysis, several top co-occurrence clusters were reported to appear linked to parvovirus B19, influenza, CMV and Epstein-Barr virus. Linkage disequilibrium might explain the correlated functional status among segregating V segments, but an unknown experimental factor could not be excluded. The authors suggested that the approach could potentially be generalized to other disease states and immunological phenotypes. In both the original and validation cohorts, the classifier was reported to diagnose cytomegalovirus status with high specificity and sensitivity. The presence/absence analyses assumed that sequencing depth was roughly uniform across donors, and that assumption may not be true. According to a later analysis, TCR association rates differed among HLA loci, with DRB1 alleles showing the most associated TCRs and HLA-C alleles showing the fewest. According to a later genetic analysis, donors in an Asian-associated ancestry cluster had fewer N-insertions in productive TCRs than the approximately 700-donor mean. In an earlier analysis of more than 500 of the donors, most TCR beta V segments appeared in productive rearrangements about 90% or about 30% of the time, broadly matching IMGT annotations. Immune exposure information for the cohort was limited to CMV serostatus. In vitro tests confirmed that three of the cytomegalovirus-associated TCR beta chains recognize cytomegalovirus antigens. The earlier analysis of some 560 of the donors excluded approximately 15 rarely observed V segments, including chromosome 9 orphons, because counts were too low. A further reported finding was that TCR beta sequences accurately predicted the HLA-A and HLA-B alleles for most subjects in the first cohort. A later analysis found that most CMV-associated TCR beta chains appeared HLA-restricted, with HLA associations seemingly driven largely by CMV exposure. HLA typing was unavailable for some donors at each locus, so association tests used only the typed subset.

As regards this clone: Its target antigen remains unknown. No quality values exist for individual bases; no much larger clone is one base distant.

V is reduced by 0 bases and J by 6 bases, leaving a spacing of 10 bases between them. The CDR3 runs 14 amino acids, cysteine and phenylalanine included. The entry retains the CDR3 DNA only, 42 bases that are in frame from base 1. As encoded in the germline V gene, CDR1 is SGDLS while CDR2 is YYNGEE. Library preparation employed the immunoSEQ multiplex PCR assay. For the multiplex PCR, a mixture combining 60 forward primers for TCR Vbeta segments and 13 reverse primers for TCR Jbeta segments was used. The CDR3 region of rearranged TCR beta genes was amplified from genomic DNA by a multiplex PCR assay. On the Illumina HiSeq System, the amplified TCR beta libraries were sequenced as 87-base-pair reads. Regarding the original processing steps: Across the 600 to 700 repertoires, a later analysis counted tens of millions of unique TCR beta chains, roughly 11 million of which were shared by at least two donors. Raw reads were error-corrected and collapsed into unique sequences by a nearest-neighbor algorithm in which closely related sequences were merged to remove PCR and sequencing errors. V, D and J gene segments were assigned by aligning CDR3 sequences to IMGT reference sequences. Each retained sequence needed at least a six-nucleotide match to both a V gene segment and a J gene segment. A rearrangement counted as productive if the CDR3 had no stop codons and remained in frame with V and J, and every other rearrangement counted as non-productive. CDR3 was defined according to IMGT convention as the region running from the second conserved V-encoded cysteine to the conserved J-encoded phenylalanine. In an earlier analysis of just under 600 of the donors, sequences lacking an unambiguous match to a single V gene segment were excluded. An earlier analysis of almost 600 of the donors classified V segments as functional when productive rearrangements were above 56.7% and as segregating when the standard deviation between donors was above 5%. A statistical classification framework was developed to diagnose cytomegalovirus status using the catalog of TCR beta chain sequences. A later analysis assigned V and J genes by comparing TCR nucleotide sequences with IMGT/GENE-DB human TR gene sequences. A later analysis assigned CDR3 sequences and most-parsimonious VDJ recombination scenarios with the TCRdist pipeline. In a later analysis, each TCR beta chain was defined by its CDR3 amino acid sequence together with its V-gene family, and reads without a unique V-gene family were excluded. To address suspected cross-contamination and a sequencing artifact, a later analysis removed approximately 590 highly shared, low-generation-probability nucleotide sequences. In a later analysis, a clonal expansion index was calculated for each public chain from normalized within-repertoire ranks of inferred template counts. Generation probabilities in a later analysis came from a VDJ recombination model fitted to out-of-frame rearrangements, and those results were checked against IGoR. In a later analysis, TCR-TCR, TCR-HLA and TCR-CMV co-occurrence was scored with hypergeometric tests, and a repertoire-size bias correction was applied to TCR pairs. In a later analysis, false discovery rates were estimated by permuting HLA or CMV assignments 20 times. In a later analysis, co-occurring TCRs were grouped using DBSCAN, and TCRdist sequence similarity was added for clustering within HLA-allele-positive subsets. For co-occurrence clustering, repertoires with fewer than 30,000 or more than 120,000 public chains were excluded, along with roughly 5 repertoires with anomalous nucleotide sharing. TCRdb stores this immuneACCESS table with in-frame sequences only. Part of the clones is absent; in the studies checked, under half of the shortfall reflects unresolved V genes, and no reason is known for the rest. D and trimming were read from the DNA, whereas the V and J calls and clone size are those reported in that table. Across this sample there are approximately 170,000 clones, with around 78% seen only once. Together, the top ten hold more than 0.8% of the sample.

The cohort comprised some 680 healthy bone marrow donors. Cohort members were all nominally healthy when sampled, although unrecorded immune exposures were likely present. The donor tested CMV seronegative and was one of the 352 seronegative cohort members. Every donor gave a peripheral blood sample, and the peripheral blood mononuclear cells from that sample were used for TCR beta sequencing. The Qiagen DNeasy Blood Extraction Kit was used to extract genomic DNA from the blood cell samples. The sequence was collected from a woman in her 40s in good health and CMV-seronegative. Sequenced: PBMCs. The chain joins TRBV9 to TRBJ1-5; no D gene can be assigned with confidence. The DNA sequence is given as TGTGCCAGCAGCGTAGGTCTTTGGGCTCAGCCCCAGCATTTT. This gives the protein CASSVGLWAQPQHF.